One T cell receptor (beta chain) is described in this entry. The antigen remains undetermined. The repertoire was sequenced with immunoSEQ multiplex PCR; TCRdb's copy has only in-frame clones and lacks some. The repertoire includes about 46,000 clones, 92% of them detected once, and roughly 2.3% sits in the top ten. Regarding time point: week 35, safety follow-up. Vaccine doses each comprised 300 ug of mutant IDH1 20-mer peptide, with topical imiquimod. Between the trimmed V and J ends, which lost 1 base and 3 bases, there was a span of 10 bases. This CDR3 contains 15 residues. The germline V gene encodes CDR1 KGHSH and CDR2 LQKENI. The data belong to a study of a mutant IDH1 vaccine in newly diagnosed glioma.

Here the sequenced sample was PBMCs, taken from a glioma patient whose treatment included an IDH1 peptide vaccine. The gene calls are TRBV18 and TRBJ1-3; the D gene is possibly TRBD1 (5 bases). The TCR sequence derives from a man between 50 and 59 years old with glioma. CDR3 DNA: TGTGCCAGCTCACCACGAGGGGAAGGTGGAAACACCATATATTTT. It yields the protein CASSPRGEGGNTIYF.